Sequencing of this T cell receptor beta chain was carried out in a study of control samples from healthy donors and cancer patients. TCRdb keeps only in-frame clones here, not all; method: immunoSEQ multiplex PCR. Here the sample spans about 180,000 clones, around 91% being singletons. The sequence was obtained from a woman in her 50s in good health. Input material: blood.

CDR3 loop: CASRLQGDQPQHF. The CDR3 DNA is TGTGCCAGCAGGCTACAGGGGGATCAGCCCCAGCATTTT. The rearrangement uses TRBV27 and TRBJ1-5; TRBD1 aligns across 8 bases. The CDR3 consists of 13 residues. The germline gives CDR1 MNHEY, CDR2 SMNVEV (reference sequence). V was pared by 6 bases and J by 5 bases, with 3 bases of the junction left unmatched.